This TCR beta chain stems from a study of blood T cell repertoires in COVID-19. V lost 5 bases to trimming and J lost 12 bases, with 15 bases between them. CDR1 is KGHDR, CDR2 SFDVKD, per germline. This CDR3 region has 12 residues. A few counts support this clone. Data came from immunoSEQ multiplex PCR; TCRdb stores just in-frame clones and leaves some out. The data contain some 87,000 clones, more than 75% of them seen just once; the ten biggest clones take up about 15%. V usage is TRBV24-1 and J usage is TRBJ1-1; no clear D gene. The sequencing sample was made of peripheral blood. The TCR comes from a human donor in a cohort sampled during active COVID-19. CDR3 coding DNA: TGTGCCACCAGTGTGGTCAAAGCGGAATCTTTCTTT. As protein: CATSVVKAESFF.